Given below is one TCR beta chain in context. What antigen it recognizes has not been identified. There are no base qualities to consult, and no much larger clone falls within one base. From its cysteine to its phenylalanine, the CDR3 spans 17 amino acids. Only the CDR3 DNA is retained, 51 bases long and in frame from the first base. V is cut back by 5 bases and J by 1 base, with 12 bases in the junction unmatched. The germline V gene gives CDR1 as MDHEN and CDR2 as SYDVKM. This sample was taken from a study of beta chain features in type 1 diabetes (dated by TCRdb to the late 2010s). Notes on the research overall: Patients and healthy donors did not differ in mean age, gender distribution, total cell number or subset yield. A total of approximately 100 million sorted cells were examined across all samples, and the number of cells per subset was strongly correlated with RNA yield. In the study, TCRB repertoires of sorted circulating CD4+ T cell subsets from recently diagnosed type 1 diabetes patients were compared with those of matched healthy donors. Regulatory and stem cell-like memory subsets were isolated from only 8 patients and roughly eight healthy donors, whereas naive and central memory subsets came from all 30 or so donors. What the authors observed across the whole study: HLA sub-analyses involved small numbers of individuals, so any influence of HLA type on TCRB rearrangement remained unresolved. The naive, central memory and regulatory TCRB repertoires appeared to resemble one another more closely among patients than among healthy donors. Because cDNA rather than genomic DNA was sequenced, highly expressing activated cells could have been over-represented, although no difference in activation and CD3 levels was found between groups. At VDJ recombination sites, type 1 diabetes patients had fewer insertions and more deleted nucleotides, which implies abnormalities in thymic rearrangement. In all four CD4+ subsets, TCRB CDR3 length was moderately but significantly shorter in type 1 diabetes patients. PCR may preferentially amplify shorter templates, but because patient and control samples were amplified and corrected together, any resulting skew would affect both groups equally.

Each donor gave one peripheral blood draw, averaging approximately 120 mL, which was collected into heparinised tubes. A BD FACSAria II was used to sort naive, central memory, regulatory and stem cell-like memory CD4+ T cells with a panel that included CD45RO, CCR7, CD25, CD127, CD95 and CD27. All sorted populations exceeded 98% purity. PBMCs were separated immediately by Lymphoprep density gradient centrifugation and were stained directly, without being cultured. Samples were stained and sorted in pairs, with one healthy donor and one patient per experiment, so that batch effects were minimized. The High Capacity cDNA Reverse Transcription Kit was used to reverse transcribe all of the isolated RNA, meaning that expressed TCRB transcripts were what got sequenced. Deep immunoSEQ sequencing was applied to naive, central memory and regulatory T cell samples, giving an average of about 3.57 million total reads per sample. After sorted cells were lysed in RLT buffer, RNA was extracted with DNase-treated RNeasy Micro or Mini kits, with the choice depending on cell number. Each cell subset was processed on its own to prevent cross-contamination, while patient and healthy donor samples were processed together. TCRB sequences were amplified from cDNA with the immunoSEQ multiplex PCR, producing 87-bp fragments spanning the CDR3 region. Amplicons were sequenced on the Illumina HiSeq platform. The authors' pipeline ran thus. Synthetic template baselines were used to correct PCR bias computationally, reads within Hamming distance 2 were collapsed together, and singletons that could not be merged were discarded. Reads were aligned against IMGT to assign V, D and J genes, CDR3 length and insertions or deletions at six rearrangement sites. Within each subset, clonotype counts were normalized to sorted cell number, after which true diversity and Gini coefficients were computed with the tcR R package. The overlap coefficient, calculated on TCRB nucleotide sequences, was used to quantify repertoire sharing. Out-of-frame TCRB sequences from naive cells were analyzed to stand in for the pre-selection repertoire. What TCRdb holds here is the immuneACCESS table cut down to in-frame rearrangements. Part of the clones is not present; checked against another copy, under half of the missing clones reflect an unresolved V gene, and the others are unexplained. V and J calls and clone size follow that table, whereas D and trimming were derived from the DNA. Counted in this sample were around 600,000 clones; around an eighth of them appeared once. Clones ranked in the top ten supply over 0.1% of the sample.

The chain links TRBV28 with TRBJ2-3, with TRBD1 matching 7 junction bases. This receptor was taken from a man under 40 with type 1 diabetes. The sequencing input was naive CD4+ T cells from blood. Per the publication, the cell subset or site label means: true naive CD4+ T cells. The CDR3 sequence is CASSRTATGKGTDTQYF. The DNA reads TGTGCCAGCAGTCGAACCGCGACAGGGAAGGGCACAGATACGCAGTATTTT.